Shown below are 23 T cell receptor beta chains from a single sample sequenced in a study of regulatory dendritic cells for organ transplantation. Sequencing was performed with immunoSEQ multiplex PCR; in TCRdb, only in-frame clones are kept and a portion is missing. The table records around 30,000 clones, roughly 80% of them present only once. Sample: naive CD4+ T cells from blood. The subset is: CD45RA+ naive T cells. The origin of the receptors is a human donor in good health.

The genes are TRBV5-1 and TRBJ2-1; D ambiguous. CDR3 length: 15 amino acids. The V end lost 5 bases, the J end lost 1 base, and 13 bases lay between the germline ends. Germline assignment: CDR1 SGHRS and CDR2 YFSETQ. As DNA, the CDR3 is TGCGCCAGCAGACTTGGCCCGGAGTCCTACAATGAGCAGTTCTTC. It specifies CASRLGPESYNEQFF. Drawing the rest from reference TRBV5-1 and TRBJ2-1, the complete variable domain is KAGVTQTPRYLIKTRGQQVTLSCSPISGHRSVSWYQQTPGQGLQFLFEYFSETQRNKGNFPGRFSGRQFSNSRSEMNVSTLELGDSALYLCASRLGPESYNEQFFGPGTRLTVL.

The rearrangement joins TRBV19 to TRBJ2-5; 8 nucleotides align to TRBD2. The CDR3 covers 15 residues. V trimming: 7 bases; J trimming: 3 bases; junction bases outside the gene matches: 10. Germline V gene lookup returns CDR1 LNHDA and CDR2 SQIVND (reference sequence). CDR3 nucleotide sequence: TGTGCCAGTACCATGACCGGGAGGGGGAAAGAGACCCAGTACTTC. Translated, it gives CASTMTGRGKETQYF. Filled out from reference TRBV19 and TRBJ2-5, the complete variable domain reads DGGITQSPKYLFRKEGQNVTLSCEQNLNHDAMYWYRQDPGQGLRLIYYSQIVNDFQKGDIAEGYSVSREKKESFPLTVTSAQKNPTAFYLCASTMTGRGKETQYFGPGTRLLVL.

Comments on this clone: One end of the junction varies from germline; a read error may be responsible. CDR3 sequence reads: CVSSEDTGAGYGYTF. DNA for the CDR3: TGTGTCAGCAGTGAAGATACAGGGGCGGGCTATGGCTACACCTTC. The chain employs TRBV6-1 and TRBJ1-2, with TRBD1 identical over 7 bases. The germline V gene encodes CDR1 MNHNS and CDR2 SASEGT. This CDR3 is 15 amino acids long.

Details on this clone: The DNA is left out, because the CDR3 cannot be placed on it with certainty; the CDR3 is given as TCRdb lists it. J is TRBJ1-4 and V is TRBV15; the tabulated D call, TRBD1, remains unverified against the DNA. Germline V gene sequence: CDR1 LNHNV, CDR2 YYDKDF (reference sequence). The CDR3 is made up of 15 amino acids, end residues included. CDR3 residues: CATSRVGQGNRGVFF.

This clone was detected a few times. V and J are TRBV9 and TRBJ1-6, with TRBD1 identical over 11 bases. Germline V gene data show CDR1 as SGDLS and CDR2 as YYNGEE. The length of the CDR3 is 15 residues. The junction had 5 bases not matched to a gene; V was cut back by 3 bases and J by 9 bases. As DNA, the CDR3 is TGTGCCAGCAGCGCCACCGGGACAGGGGGTTCACCCCTCCACTTT. Its translation: CASSATGTGGSPLHF.

In regard to this clone: Germline is not matched at one junction end, which may reflect a read error. The chain is built from TRBV6-5 and TRBJ1-6, with 7 positions matching TRBD1. The CDR3 length is 13 residues. Germline values: CDR1 MNHEY, CDR2 SVGAGI. The CDR3 DNA sequence: TGTGCCAGCAGTTATTCGCCTACAGGGGAGGAGAACTTT. Translated, it gives CASSYSPTGEENF.

V and J are TRBV5-1 and TRBJ2-1; 7 bases line up with TRBD2. The CDR3 has 15 amino acids. V lost 0 bases, J lost 4 bases, and 4 bases stayed unmatched. Germline lookup yields CDR1 SGHRS and CDR2 YFSETQ. CDR3 amino acids: CASSLDGGRYNEQFF. The DNA for the CDR3 is TGCGCCAGCAGCTTGGACGGGGGGAGGTACAATGAGCAGTTCTTC.

This clone was picked up one time. The V gene is TRBV2, the J gene TRBJ2-7, with 9 bases matching TRBD1. Germline V CDR1 and CDR2: SNHLY, FYNNEI. This CDR3 contains 12 residues. Trimming took 6 bases from V and 3 from J; bases not matched to a gene: 0. The CDR3 reads CASRDRGYEQYF. DNA for the CDR3: TGTGCCAGCAGGGACAGGGGCTACGAGCAGTACTTC. The whole variable domain, filled in from reference TRBV2 and TRBJ2-7, reads EPEVTQTPSHQVTQMGQEVILRCVPISNHLYFYWYRQILGQKVEFLVSFYNNEISEKSEIFDDQFSVERPDGSNFTLKIRSTKLEDSAMYFCASRDRGYEQYFGPGTRLTVT.

The chain joins TRBV11-3 to TRBJ2-5; maybe TRBD1 (6 bases). The germline gives CDR1 SGHNT, CDR2 YENEEA. The CDR3 runs 16 residues. V was cut by 0 bases and J by 5 bases, with 16 bases left in between. The CDR3 sequence: CASSLEARQAGETQYF. In DNA, the CDR3 is TGTGCCAGCAGCTTAGAAGCCCGACAGGCCGGGGAGACCCAGTACTTC. Complete variable domain (other parts from reference TRBV11-3 and TRBJ2-5): EAGVVQSPRYKIIEKKQPVAFWCNPISGHNTLYWYLQNLGQGPELLIRYENEEAVDDSQLPKDRFSAERLKGVDSTLKIQPAELGDSAVYLCASSLEARQAGETQYFGPGTRLLVL.

This chain connects TRBV19 to TRBJ1-6; TRBD1 matches at 10 bases. CDR1 LNHDA and CDR2 SQIVND come from the germline V gene (reference sequence). J was trimmed by 10 bases and V by 5 bases; bases with no gene match: 14. The CDR3 loop spans 17 amino acids. The CDR3 nucleotides are TGTGCCAGTAGTCTCCGACTGGGACAGGGGTTAATCTCACCCCTCCACTTT. Amino acids: CASSLRLGQGLISPLHF. Full variable domain (missing parts from reference TRBV19 and TRBJ1-6): DGGITQSPKYLFRKEGQNVTLSCEQNLNHDAMYWYRQDPGQGLRLIYYSQIVNDFQKGDIAEGYSVSREKKESFPLTVTSAQKNPTAFYLCASSLRLGQGLISPLHFGNGTRLTVT.

This sequence joins TRBV5-1 and TRBJ1-1; possible D gene TRBD1, 6 bases. CDR1 and CDR2 from the germline V gene are SGHRS and YFSETQ. This CDR3 has 15 amino acids. Trimming removed 1 base from V and 7 bases from J, with 17 bases in between. CDR3 loop: CASSLPPPTGLEAFF. The CDR3 nucleotides read TGCGCCAGCAGCTTGCCCCCGCCGACAGGTCTTGAAGCTTTCTTT.

The rearrangement joins TRBV6-5 to TRBJ2-7; TRBD1 agrees at 8 bases. This CDR3 has 16 residues. Germline V gene data show CDR1 as MNHEY and CDR2 as SVGAGI. V was clipped by 0 bases and J by 0 bases; unmatched bases: 4. The CDR3 loop reads CASSYSPTGASYEQYF. The CDR3 nucleotides are TGTGCCAGCAGTTACTCCCCGACAGGGGCCTCCTACGAGCAGTACTTC.

J is TRBJ1-5 and V is TRBV5-4; 7 bases match TRBD1. Germline lookup yields CDR1 SGHNT and CDR2 YYREEE (reference sequence). CDR3 length: 17 residues. With V trimmed by 1 base and J by 1 base, 8 bases remained unmatched. For the CDR3, the DNA is TGTGCCAGCAGCTTGCAATCAGACAGGGCAAGCAATCAGCCCCAGCATTTT. It codes for CASSLQSDRASNQPQHF.

The rearrangement uses TRBV25-1 and TRBJ2-1; 8 bases are a match to TRBD2. The CDR3 spans 16 residues. CDR1 MGHDK and CDR2 SYGVNS come from the germline V gene. The V gene end was trimmed by 2 bases and the J gene end by 6 bases; junction bases not matched to a gene: 9. DNA for the CDR3: TGTGCCAGCAGTGAACCAACTAGCGGACAACTCAATGAGCAGTTCTTC. Translation: CASSEPTSGQLNEQFF.

The sample holds a few counts of this clone. This chain connects TRBV12-5 to TRBJ1-3; 7 bases align to TRBD1. The CDR3 loop spans 15 amino acids. J gave up 0 bases and V 9 bases, and 8 bases lay outside the gene matches. Germline V gene lookup returns CDR1 LGHNT and CDR2 FRNRAP. The CDR3 region is CASSTGLGSGNTIYF. In DNA form, the CDR3 reads TGTGCTAGCTCGACAGGGCTCGGCTCTGGAAACACCATATATTTT. The full variable domain, with the rest looked up from reference TRBV12-5 and TRBJ1-3, is DARVTQTPRHKVTEMGQEVTMRCQPILGHNTVFWYRQTMMQGLELLAYFRNRAPLDDSGMPKDRFSAEMPDATLATLKIQPSEPRDSAVYFCASSTGLGSGNTIYFGEGSWLTVV.

This clone was detected only once. CDR3 sequence: CASSPPDQPQHF. CDR3 coding DNA: TGTGCCAGCAGCCCCCCTGATCAGCCCCAGCATTTT. The J gene is TRBJ1-5, the V gene TRBV7-2; D ambiguous. The CDR3 covers 12 residues. From germline, CDR1 is SGHTA and CDR2 FQGNSA. Trimming removed 5 bases from V and 5 bases from J, with 7 bases in between.

The chain is built from TRBV6-6 and TRBJ1-1, with 10 nucleotides matching TRBD1. J gave up 5 bases and V 2 bases, and 2 bases lay outside the gene matches. The CDR3 length is 14 residues. From germline, CDR1 is MNHNY and CDR2 SVGAGI (reference sequence). The CDR3 loop is CASSYGQGGTEAFF. The CDR3, as DNA: TGTGCCAGCAGTTACGGACAGGGGGGGACTGAAGCTTTCTTT.

This rearrangement joins TRBV6-5 to TRBJ2-7; TRBD1 matches 9 bases. The trim removed 0 bases at V and 2 bases at J, leaving 5 bases unmatched. The germline gives CDR1 MNHEY, CDR2 SVGAGI. The CDR3 is made up of 16 amino acids. The CDR3 reads CASSYSTGQGTYEQYF. CDR3 bases: TGTGCCAGCAGTTACTCGACGGGACAGGGCACCTACGAGCAGTACTTC.

The CDR3 spells CSVESGYGYTF. The CDR3 region has the DNA TGCAGCGTGGAGTCTGGGTATGGCTACACCTTC. The genes are TRBV29-1 and TRBJ1-2, with no clear D. Germline V gene data show CDR1 as SQVTM and CDR2 as ANQGSEA. V was trimmed by 6 bases and J by 5 bases, leaving 10 bases between them. The CDR3 has 11 amino acids.

V is TRBV2 and J is TRBJ2-1; D perhaps matches TRBD1 (6 bases). V dropped 4 bases and J dropped 5 bases, with 9 bases sitting between them. The CDR3 length is 13 residues. The germline CDR1 and CDR2 sequences are SNHLY and FYNNEI. The CDR3 sequence: CASSGAGDNEQFF. CDR3 DNA: TGTGCCAGCAGTGGGGCAGGGGACAATGAGCAGTTCTTC.

This clone was detected only a few times. The rearrangement joins TRBV5-4 to TRBJ1-2; 7 positions match TRBD1. Per the germline V gene, CDR1 is SGHNT and CDR2 is YYREEE (reference sequence). CDR3 length: 14 amino acids. Unmatched junction bases numbered 6, after V lost 4 bases and J lost 3 bases. CDR3 in amino acids: CASSIGQGDYGYTF. Written as DNA, the CDR3 is TGTGCCAGCAGCATAGGGCAGGGGGACTATGGCTACACCTTC.

This rearrangement joins TRBV5-4 to TRBJ2-1, with D perhaps TRBD1 (5 bases). The CDR3 is made up of 17 amino acids. V was clipped by 5 bases and J by 2 bases, with 20 bases between them. Germline CDR1 is SGHNT and CDR2 is YYREEE (reference sequence). The CDR3 coding sequence is TGTGCCAGCAGGGGTTCGGTGGGGCAGCGTACCTACAATGAGCAGTTCTTC. It is translated as CASRGSVGQRTYNEQFF.

This chain links TRBV7-9 with TRBJ2-3, with D uncertain. V was clipped by 3 bases and J by 3 bases, with 4 bases between them. CDR1 is SEHNR, CDR2 FQNEAQ, per germline (reference sequence). There are 12 residues in the CDR3. The CDR3 spells CASSFVTDTQYF. CDR3 nucleotide sequence: TGTGCCAGCAGCTTTGTAACAGATACGCAGTATTTT.